Each of the 3 T cell receptor beta chains below was sequenced from the same sample in a study of blood T cell repertoires in COVID-19. Clones were sequenced by immunoSEQ multiplex PCR, and TCRdb holds only the in-frame ones, with some missing. Of about half a million clones in the sample, 80% to 90% were seen once. The specimen was peripheral blood. The receptors originated from a human donor in a cohort sampled during active COVID-19.

This clone was seen a few times. This rearrangement joins TRBV5-1 to TRBJ1-2, with D uncertain. This CDR3 spans 15 amino acids. Germline CDR1 is SGHRS and CDR2 is YFSETQ. V lost 1 base and J 5 bases, leaving 15 bases between the germline ends. CDR3 residues: CASSLIPGTMYGYTF. The CDR3 DNA reads as TGCGCCAGCAGCTTGATTCCAGGAACAATGTATGGCTACACCTTC.

This chain connects TRBV6-4 to TRBJ2-1; 7 bases map to TRBD2. The V gene's germline CDR1 is MRHNA and CDR2 SNTAGT. This CDR3 has 16 residues. Trimming cost V 5 bases and J 5 bases; bases outside gene matches: 12. CDR3 nucleotides: TGTGCCAGCAGTCTTAGGGGCAGCGGGACGAACAATGAGCAGTTCTTC. Its protein product is CASSLRGSGTNNEQFF.

The V call is TRBV2, the J call TRBJ1-5, with D possibly matching TRBD1 (6 bases). Germline assignment: CDR1 SNHLY and CDR2 FYNNEI. V lost 6 bases to trimming and J lost 4 bases, with 13 bases between them. The CDR3 has 14 amino acids. The CDR3: CASRGTLANQPQHF. The DNA for the CDR3 is TGTGCCAGCAGGGGGACACTGGCTAATCAGCCCCAGCATTTT.